Following are 26 T cell receptor beta chains from one sample sequenced in a study of OX40 agonist ivuxolimab in advanced cancers. This table comes from immunoSEQ multiplex PCR, and its TCRdb copy is limited to in-frame clones, with some not included. The sample has some 84,000 clones, about 92% seen once. Specimen: CD4+ or CD8+ T cells sorted from blood, collected in a trial of the OX40 agonist ivuxolimab. These receptors all come from an adult with an advanced solid tumor such as melanoma, head and neck, liver or kidney cancer.

This chain uses TRBV9 with TRBJ1-2; D gene ambiguous. Germline CDR1 and CDR2: SGDLS and YYNGEE. This CDR3 is 15 amino acids long. V was pared by 0 bases and J by 6 bases, with 15 bases between. The CDR3 nucleotides read TGTGCCAGCAGCGTAGAGGGAGGAAAGAATGATGGCTACACCTTC. Translating it yields CASSVEGGKNDGYTF.

The chain carries TRBV11-2 and TRBJ2-7; D ambiguous. The CDR3 runs to 12 residues. Germline assignment: CDR1 SGHAT and CDR2 FQNNGV. Trimming shortened V by 5 bases and J by 7 bases, and 12 bases separated the two germline ends. CDR3 sequence reads: CASSLVPGEQYF. CDR3 DNA sequence: TGTGCCAGCAGCCTGGTACCTGGGGAGCAGTACTTC.

The chain couples TRBV7-8 to TRBJ2-7; TRBD1 matches at 10 bases. J was trimmed by 1 base and V by 2 bases; bases with no gene match: 2. CDR3 length equals 15 residues. The V gene's germline CDR1 is SGHVS and CDR2 FQNEAQ. The DNA for the CDR3 is TGTGCCAGCAGCTTAAGGACAGGGGGGTCCTACGAGCAGTACTTC. This translates into CASSLRTGGSYEQYF.

This sequence joins TRBV6-5 and TRBJ2-5; 10 bases fit TRBD2. CDR1 MNHEY and CDR2 SVGAGI come from the germline V gene. After removal of 7 bases from V and 5 bases from J, the junction contained 4 bases not matched to a gene. The length of the CDR3 is 13 residues. CDR3 in amino acids: CASKLTSGETQYF. DNA of the CDR3: TGTGCCAGCAAATTGACTAGCGGGGAGACCCAGTACTTC.

This chain uses TRBV9 with TRBJ2-5; 8 bases agree with TRBD2. This CDR3 contains 15 residues. V lost 4 bases and J lost 5; bases outside the gene matches: 10. Germline V lookup: CDR1 SGDLS, CDR2 YYNGEE. The CDR3 sequence is CASSTPAGGLETQYF. DNA for the CDR3: TGTGCCAGCAGCACACCGGCGGGGGGCCTTGAGACCCAGTACTTC.

Here the CDR3 reads CASSSGTAGGIEQYF. The DNA of the CDR3 is TGTGCCAGCAGTTCCGGGACGGCCGGCGGGATCGAGCAGTACTTC. The genes are TRBV27 and TRBJ2-7, with D maybe TRBD2 (6 bases). In germline, CDR1 is MNHEY, CDR2 SMNVEV (reference sequence). The CDR3 extends over 15 amino acids. The ends were cut back, 4 bases at V and 6 bases at J, with 19 bases in the middle.

The rearrangement joins TRBV2 to TRBJ2-7, with D uncertain. V lost 4 bases to trimming and J lost 2 bases, with 12 bases between them. The germline CDR1 and CDR2 sequences are SNHLY and FYNNEI. The CDR3 has 14 amino acids. The CDR3 nucleotides read TGTGCCAGCAGTGTGCCCACCAGGCCCTACGAGCAGTACTTC. Amino acid sequence: CASSVPTRPYEQYF.

The chain employs TRBV7-7 and TRBJ2-1, with unresolved D. The CDR3 totals 13 residues. In germline, CDR1 is SSHAT, CDR2 FNYEAQ (reference sequence). The V gene lost 1 base and the J gene lost 7 bases, with 8 bases spanning the gap. CDR3 in amino acids: CASSLGEGNEQFF. DNA for the CDR3: TGTGCCAGCAGCTTAGGGGAAGGGAATGAGCAGTTCTTC.

The gene calls are TRBV5-1 and TRBJ1-1, with D tentatively TRBD1 (6 bases). V lost 5 bases, J lost 7 bases, and 12 bases lay in between. The CDR3 loop spans 12 amino acids. Germline V gives CDR1 SGHRS, CDR2 YFSETQ. This CDR3 is CASRGQGLEAFF. The CDR3 coding sequence is TGCGCCAGCAGGGGGCAGGGGCTTGAAGCTTTCTTT.

V usage is TRBV9 and J usage is TRBJ2-5; no firm D call. The CDR3 sequence is 13 residues long. V was pared by 4 bases and J by 2 bases, with 9 bases between. CDR1 and CDR2 from the germline V gene are SGDLS and YYNGEE. DNA of the CDR3: TGTGCCAGCAGCCTTCCGGGTCAAGAGACCCAGTACTTC. Amino acids: CASSLPGQETQYF.

The chain employs TRBV11-3 and TRBJ2-7; 7 bases line up with TRBD1. In germline, CDR1 is SGHNT, CDR2 YENEEA. The V gene end was trimmed by 1 base and the J gene end by 0 bases; junction bases not matched to a gene: 6. CDR3 length equals 16 residues. DNA of the CDR3: TGTGCCAGCAGCTTAGCCCGGACAGGAAACTCCTACGAGCAGTACTTC. It translates to CASSLARTGNSYEQYF.

CDR3 DNA: TGTGCCAGCAGCGCGGGCTTAGAGTATGGCTACACCTTC. It codes for CASSAGLEYGYTF. This chain joins TRBV11-1 and TRBJ1-2, with unresolved D. Per the germline V gene, CDR1 is SGHAT and CDR2 is FQDESV (reference sequence). The V and J ends lost 5 bases and 5 bases respectively, with 12 bases between them. The CDR3 runs 13 residues.

V usage is TRBV11-2 and J usage is TRBJ2-5; a weak D match, TRBD2 (6 bases). The CDR3 is 14 residues long. V was pared by 5 bases and J by 5 bases, with 15 bases between. Germline values: CDR1 SGHAT, CDR2 FQNNGV. The chain's CDR3 is CASSPFGGTETQYF. Written as DNA, the CDR3 is TGTGCCAGCAGCCCTTTCGGGGGAACGGAGACCCAGTACTTC.

The rearrangement uses TRBV5-5 and TRBJ2-2; 8 bases match TRBD1. Germline V gene lookup returns CDR1 SGHKS and CDR2 YYEKEE (reference sequence). This CDR3 is 17 amino acids long. Trimming at V came to 0 bases and at J to 3 bases, leaving 7 bases not matched to a gene. Written as DNA, the CDR3 is TGTGCCAGCAGCTTGGCCCGGGACAGGCTATACACCGGGGAGCTGTTTTTT. Residues: CASSLARDRLYTGELFF.

The J gene is TRBJ2-3, the V gene TRBV6-5; no definite D call. This CDR3 is built from 14 residues. V lost 6 bases to trimming and J lost 0 bases, with 10 bases between them. Germline loops: CDR1 MNHEY, CDR2 SVGAGI. The CDR3 reads CASRLKTSTDTQYF. As DNA, the CDR3 is TGTGCCAGCAGACTTAAAACTAGCACAGATACGCAGTATTTT.

The chain uses TRBV11-2 and TRBJ1-2; 9 bases fit TRBD1. Germline V gives CDR1 SGHAT, CDR2 FQNNGV. The CDR3 contains 16 residues. V lost 1 base to trimming and J lost 7 bases; unmatched junction nucleotides: 10. The CDR3 reads CASSLGTGTGLVGYTF. The CDR3 DNA reads as TGTGCCAGCAGCTTAGGAACCGGGACAGGGTTAGTTGGCTACACCTTC. The full variable domain, with the rest looked up from reference TRBV11-2 and TRBJ1-2, is EAGVAQSPRYKIIEKRQSVAFWCNPISGHATLYWYQQILGQGPKLLIQFQNNGVVDDSQLPKDRFSAERLKGVDSTLKIQPAKLEDSAVYLCASSLGTGTGLVGYTFGSGTRLTVV.

This chain connects TRBV7-2 to TRBJ2-3, with 10 bases lining up with TRBD2. The junction had 4 bases not matched to a gene; V was cut back by 2 bases and J by 2 bases. Germline lookup yields CDR1 SGHTA and CDR2 FQGNSA. This CDR3 region has 16 residues. CDR3 sequence reads: CASSLPTSGATDTQYF. As DNA, the CDR3 is TGTGCCAGCAGCTTACCTACTAGCGGGGCCACAGATACGCAGTATTTT.

The rearrangement uses TRBV5-6 and TRBJ2-7, with 9 bases aligning to TRBD1. This CDR3 is 17 amino acids long. The ends lost 4 bases at V and 4 bases at J; junction bases unmatched: 15. Germline CDR1 is SGHDT and CDR2 is YYEEEE. The CDR3 DNA follows: TGTGCCAGCAGCCGACACGTCCGGGACAGGGCGGAATACGAGCAGTACTTC. This gives the protein CASSRHVRDRAEYEQYF.

This sequence joins TRBV4-3 and TRBJ1-1; 10 bases are a match to TRBD1. The CDR3 sequence is 16 residues long. Germline CDR1 LGHNA, CDR2 YSLEER. Unmatched junction bases numbered 5, after V lost 0 bases and J lost 4 bases. The CDR3 sequence: CASSQDTGTGVTEAFF. The CDR3 DNA follows: TGCGCCAGCAGCCAAGATACCGGGACAGGGGTCACTGAAGCTTTCTTT.

The table lists this clone with a few counts. The V and J genes are TRBV21-1 and TRBJ1-4. TRBV21-1 is noted as a pseudogene. This CDR3 comprises 20 residues. The CDR3 sequence is CASSKWSSAATSETNEKLFF. CDR3 bases: TGTGCCAGCAGCAAATGGTCGTCTGCAGCTACGAGCGAAACTAATGAAAAACTGTTTTTT.

This clone was picked up one time. This chain uses TRBV7-8 with TRBJ2-1; the D is unclear. With 1 base removed from V and 5 bases from J, the gap between germline ends came to 6 bases. There are 13 residues in the CDR3. Germline loops: CDR1 SGHVS, CDR2 FQNEAQ. This chain's CDR3 is CASSLGPNNEQFF. The CDR3 region has the DNA TGTGCCAGCAGCTTAGGCCCAAACAATGAGCAGTTCTTC.

The rearrangement uses TRBV13 and TRBJ2-3; TRBD2 aligns across 8 bases. CDR3 length: 16 amino acids. Germline loops: CDR1 PRHDT, CDR2 FYEKMQ (reference sequence). V lost 1 base, J lost 3 bases, and 6 bases stayed unmatched. Here the CDR3 reads CASSLVPGGLTDTQYF. CDR3 sequence (DNA): TGTGCCAGCAGCTTAGTTCCGGGGGGGCTAACAGATACGCAGTATTTT. Using reference TRBV13 and TRBJ2-3 for the parts outside the CDR3, the full variable domain is AAGVIQSPRHLIKEKRETATLKCYPIPRHDTVYWYQQGPGQDPQFLISFYEKMQSDKGSIPDRFSAQQFSDYHSELNMSSLELGDSALYFCASSLVPGGLTDTQYFGPGTRLTVL.

J is TRBJ2-7 and V is TRBV5-1; 9 bases match TRBD1. With 1 base clipped from V and 2 bases from J, the junction kept 4 bases outside the gene matches. The CDR3 consists of 15 residues. CDR1 and CDR2 (germline): SGHRS, YFSETQ. CDR3 DNA: TGCGCCAGCAGCTTGAGGACAGGGGATCCCTACGAGCAGTACTTC. Protein sequence: CASSLRTGDPYEQYF.

This sequence joins TRBV29-1 and TRBJ2-7; 8 bases match TRBD1. The junction had 6 bases not matched to a gene; V was cut back by 6 bases and J by 2 bases. From germline, CDR1 is SQVTM and CDR2 ANQGSEA. CDR3 size: 13 residues. Written as DNA, the CDR3 is TGCAGCGTAGAGGGACAGGCCCCCTACGAGCAGTACTTC. Its translation is CSVEGQAPYEQYF.

The J gene is TRBJ2-7, the V gene TRBV7-9; D gene ambiguous. In germline, CDR1 is SEHNR, CDR2 FQNEAQ (reference sequence). V lost 3 bases and J lost 3, with 12 bases in between. This CDR3 contains 14 residues. In nucleotides, the CDR3 is TGTGCCAGCAGCTTTGCAGGCACCTACTACGAGCAGTACTTC. Translation gives CASSFAGTYYEQYF.

This sequence joins TRBV23-1 and TRBJ2-1; 9 nucleotides agree with TRBD2. TRBV23-1 is sorted into the ORF group, with uncertain function. The CDR3 totals 15 residues. V gave up 7 bases and J gave up 0 bases; unmatched junction bases: 4. Here the CDR3 DNA reads TGCGCCAGCACCACGACTAGCGGCTCCTACAATGAGCAGTTCTTC. It translates to CASTTTSGSYNEQFF.